The 3 T cell receptor beta chains presented below share a single source sample, sequenced in a study of T-cell memory formation after mild COVID-19. TCRdb used MiXCR to reprocess the 5' RACE reads, holding one entry per CDR3 protein. The data contain 250,000 to 300,000 distinct CDR3 sequences, approximately 8% of them singletons. Material for sequencing was PBMCs or a T cell subset sorted from them (not recorded which). The receptors come from a man aged 18 to 35 who had mild COVID-19 (a few samples of this study predate the infection). Cell type and time point are not known.

This sequence joins TRBV29-1 and TRBJ1-4; unclear D gene. From germline, CDR1 is SQVTM and CDR2 ANQGSEA. Between the trimmed V and J ends, which lost 1 base and 7 bases, there was a span of 1 base. This CDR3 has 10 amino acids. CDR3 sequence: CSVEGEKLFF. The CDR3 bases are TGCAGCGTTGAAGGTGAAAAACTGTTTTTT. Using reference TRBV29-1 and TRBJ1-4 for the parts outside the CDR3, the full variable domain is SAVISQKPSRDICQRGTSLTIQCQVDSQVTMMFWYRQQPGQSLTLIATANQGSEATYESGFVIDKFPISRPNLTFSTLTVSNMSPEDSSIYLCSVEGEKLFFGSGTQLSVL.

V gene TRBV5-6 combines with J gene TRBJ2-3, with D unclear. The CDR3 contains 16 residues. V lost 3 bases to trimming and J lost 0 bases, with 14 bases between them. The germline CDR1 and CDR2 sequences are SGHDT and YYEEEE. The chain's CDR3 is CASSSLSDLSTDTQYF. CDR3 coding DNA: TGTGCCAGCAGCTCCTTAAGCGACCTTAGCACAGATACGCAGTATTTT.

Only a few counts were recorded for this clonotype. A much larger clone differs from this one at a single base, so this may be a read error. V and J are TRBV11-3 and TRBJ2-2; D perhaps matches TRBD2 (5 bases). Looked up from germline, CDR1 is SGHNT and CDR2 is YENEEA. V shed 1 base and J shed 1 base, with 7 bases lying between them. There are 15 residues in the CDR3. CDR3 amino acids: CASSLAAGNTGELFF. In DNA, the CDR3 is TGTGCCAGCAGCTTAGCGGCGGGGAACACCGGGGAGCTGTTTTTT.